Listed below are T cell receptor beta chains from one sample, sequenced in a study of tumor-infiltrating lymphocytes in localized non-small cell lung cancer. The method was immunoSEQ multiplex PCR; TCRdb's version includes in-frame clones alone and lacks a portion of them. The profile covers 15,000 or so clones, with 80% to 90% appearing a single time and about 4% taken by the ten largest. Sequences were obtained from uninvolved lung tissue not adjacent to the tumor. These receptors originate from a human donor with non-small cell lung cancer. CDR3s include the opening cysteine and the closing phenylalanine or tryptophan. The order of the fields is V gene, D gene, clone size, J gene, CDR3 DNA, CDR3 protein. A D gene is named only where the DNA matches it firmly. A clone size is listed for some rows: how often the clone was seen (once, few, many), or a class if it is expanded.

V gene: TRBV5-1; D gene: TRBD2; clone size: .; J gene: TRBJ2-1; CDR3 DNA: TGCGCCAGCAGCCGGGGGACTAGCGGGGGGAATGAGCAGTTCTTC; CDR3 protein: CASSRGTSGGNEQFF
V gene: TRBV5-1; D gene: .; clone size: .; J gene: TRBJ1-1; CDR3 DNA: TGCGCCAGCAGCTTTGAAGGGAGAACTGAAGCTTTCTTT; CDR3 protein: CASSFEGRTEAFF
V gene: TRBV4-2; D gene: .; clone size: .; J gene: TRBJ2-2; CDR3 DNA: TGTGCCAGCAGCCAAGATCTAGGGATCGGGGAGCTGTTTTTT; CDR3 protein: CASSQDLGIGELFF
V gene: TRBV2; D gene: .; clone size: .; J gene: TRBJ1-5; CDR3 DNA: TGTGCCAGCAGTACAGAGCCGGGGAGCAATCAGCCCCAGCATTTT; CDR3 protein: CASSTEPGSNQPQHF
V gene: TRBV5-1; D gene: TRBD1; clone size: .; J gene: TRBJ1-3; CDR3 DNA: TGCGCCAGCAGCTTAAAGACAGGGGGCGAGGACACCATATATTTT; CDR3 protein: CASSLKTGGEDTIYF
V gene: TRBV18; D gene: TRBD2; clone size: .; J gene: TRBJ2-3; CDR3 DNA: TGTGCCAGCTCACGACTAGCGGAGGGCACAGATACGCAGTATTTT; CDR3 protein: CASSRLAEGTDTQYF
V gene: TRBV10-3; D gene: .; clone size: .; J gene: TRBJ1-2; CDR3 DNA: TGTGCCTCGGGGGGCGGCCTCTATGGCTACACCTTC; CDR3 protein: CASGGGLYGYTF
V gene: TRBV30; D gene: TRBD1; clone size: .; J gene: TRBJ2-7; CDR3 DNA: TGTGCCTGCCTAACTCCCGGGACAGGACAAAACTACGAGCAGTACTTC; CDR3 protein: CACLTPGTGQNYEQYF
V gene: TRBV5-6; D gene: .; clone size: .; J gene: TRBJ2-1; CDR3 DNA: TGTGCCAGCAGCTTGGGCCCTCCGGGGGCCTCGAGTGAGCAGTTCTTC; CDR3 protein: CASSLGPPGASSEQFF
V gene: TRBV28; D gene: .; clone size: .; J gene: TRBJ2-7; CDR3 DNA: TGTGCCAGCTCCTTCTTTTCGGAGGCCCACTACGAGCAGTACTTC; CDR3 protein: CASSFFSEAHYEQYF
V gene: TRBV11-2; D gene: .; clone size: .; J gene: TRBJ2-5; CDR3 DNA: TGTGCCAGCAGCCCCTCGAAGACCCAGTACTTC; CDR3 protein: CASSPSKTQYF
V gene: TRBV11-2; D gene: TRBD2; clone size: .; J gene: TRBJ2-1; CDR3 DNA: TGTGCCAGCACCTCGGATGCGGGAGGGTTACGGGGGCAGTTCTTC; CDR3 protein: CASTSDAGGLRGQFF
V gene: TRBV18; D gene: .; clone size: .; J gene: TRBJ2-1; CDR3 DNA: TGTGCCAGCACAAACAGGGTCAGTGAGCAGTTCTTC; CDR3 protein: CASTNRVSEQFF
V gene: TRBV6-1; D gene: TRBD1; clone size: .; J gene: TRBJ2-7; CDR3 DNA: TGTGCCAGCAGCAACAGGGGCTACGAGCAGTACTTC; CDR3 protein: CASSNRGYEQYF
V gene: TRBV6-6; D gene: .; clone size: .; J gene: TRBJ1-3; CDR3 DNA: TGTGCCAGCAGTTACTCGGTGGGGACTGGAAACACCATATATTTT; CDR3 protein: CASSYSVGTGNTIYF
V gene: TRBV2; D gene: .; clone size: .; J gene: TRBJ1-2; CDR3 DNA: TGTGCCAGCAGTGAAGCAGGGGGTGGCTACACCTTC; CDR3 protein: CASSEAGGGYTF
V gene: TRBV6-6; D gene: TRBD1; clone size: .; J gene: TRBJ1-6; CDR3 DNA: TGTGCCAGCAGAAACACCCAACAGGGGAATTCACCCCTCCACTTT; CDR3 protein: CASRNTQQGNSPLHF
V gene: TRBV5-1; D gene: .; clone size: .; J gene: TRBJ2-6; CDR3 DNA: TGCGCCAGCAGCTTGAGTGGGGGGATCGGTCCGGGGTCTGGGGCCAACGTCCTGACTTTC; CDR3 protein: CASSLSGGIGPGSGANVLTF
V gene: TRBV25-1; D gene: .; clone size: .; J gene: TRBJ1-1; CDR3 DNA: TGTGCCAGCAGTCCTTTTCTTAGGGCGAACACTGAAGCTTTCTTT; CDR3 protein: CASSPFLRANTEAFF
V gene: TRBV5-1; D gene: TRBD2; clone size: .; J gene: TRBJ2-7; CDR3 DNA: TGCGCCAGCAGCGGGGGGGGACTACAGACCTACGAGCAGTACTTC; CDR3 protein: CASSGGGLQTYEQYF
V gene: TRBV9; D gene: TRBD2; clone size: .; J gene: TRBJ2-1; CDR3 DNA: TGTGCCAGCAGCGTTGGACTAGCGGGAGGGCCCTACAATGAGCAGTTCTTC; CDR3 protein: CASSVGLAGGPYNEQFF
V gene: TRBV7-7; D gene: .; clone size: .; J gene: TRBJ1-1; CDR3 DNA: TGTGCTAGCAGCTTACAGGAAAACACTGAAGCTTTCTTT; CDR3 protein: CASSLQENTEAFF
V gene: TRBV11-2; D gene: .; clone size: .; J gene: TRBJ2-7; CDR3 DNA: TGTGCCAGCAGCCCTACCCCAAACTGGGGGGGGCTCTACGAGCAGTACTTC; CDR3 protein: CASSPTPNWGGLYEQYF
V gene: TRBV5-1; D gene: .; clone size: .; J gene: TRBJ2-3; CDR3 DNA: TGCGCCAGCAGCTTGGTCGGGACTCCTACCAAACCCCTTAGCACAGATACGCAGTATTTT; CDR3 protein: CASSLVGTPTKPLSTDTQYF
V gene: TRBV6-1; D gene: TRBD1; clone size: .; J gene: TRBJ2-7; CDR3 DNA: TGTGCCAGCAGTCTGGACAGGGGGCTTGAGCAGTACTTC; CDR3 protein: CASSLDRGLEQYF
V gene: TRBV6-1; D gene: TRBD1; clone size: .; J gene: TRBJ1-1; CDR3 DNA: TGTGCCAGCAGTGCCGGACAGGTCGCTGAAGCTTTCTTT; CDR3 protein: CASSAGQVAEAFF
V gene: TRBV7-9; D gene: .; clone size: few; J gene: TRBJ1-3; CDR3 DNA: TGTGCCAGCAGCTCCCACAGGGGAAACACCATATATTTT; CDR3 protein: CASSSHRGNTIYF
V gene: TRBV6-5; D gene: .; clone size: .; J gene: TRBJ1-4; CDR3 DNA: TGTGCCAGCCCTGGGGGGGAAAAACTGTTTTTT; CDR3 protein: CASPGGEKLFF
V gene: TRBV10-3; D gene: TRBD1; clone size: .; J gene: TRBJ2-7; CDR3 DNA: TGTGCCATCAGGAGGCAGGGGGATTACTACGAGCAGTACTTC; CDR3 protein: CAIRRQGDYYEQYF
V gene: TRBV5-1; D gene: .; clone size: .; J gene: TRBJ2-3; CDR3 DNA: TGCGCCAGCAGCTTGGGTAGGGCCGATACGCAGTATTTT; CDR3 protein: CASSLGRADTQYF
V gene: TRBV27; D gene: .; clone size: .; J gene: TRBJ2-2; CDR3 DNA: TGTGCCAGCACCCCGTCTTCGGGCGCCGGGGATAACACCGGGGAGCTGTTTTTT; CDR3 protein: CASTPSSGAGDNTGELFF
V gene: TRBV9; D gene: TRBD2; clone size: .; J gene: TRBJ2-5; CDR3 DNA: TGTGCCAGCAGCGTAGCTGCGGGGGGGCAAGAGACCCAGTACTTC; CDR3 protein: CASSVAAGGQETQYF
V gene: TRBV30; D gene: TRBD1; clone size: .; J gene: TRBJ2-7; CDR3 DNA: TGTGCCTGGAGCCAGGGGCGGACAGGATCCTACGAGCAGTACTTC; CDR3 protein: CAWSQGRTGSYEQYF
V gene: TRBV7-9; D gene: TRBD2; clone size: few; J gene: TRBJ2-1; CDR3 DNA: TGTGCCAGCAGCTCCCCGGGGGTAGCGGGGGGATCCTACAATGAGCAGTTCTTC; CDR3 protein: CASSSPGVAGGSYNEQFF
V gene: TRBV10-2; D gene: .; clone size: .; J gene: TRBJ2-5; CDR3 DNA: TGCGCCAGCAGTTGGGGGCTCCGCGGGGAGACCCAGTACTTC; CDR3 protein: CASSWGLRGETQYF
V gene: TRBV30; D gene: .; clone size: .; J gene: TRBJ2-1; CDR3 DNA: TGTGCCTGGAGTGTCTTGGGTGGCAATGAGCAGTTCTTC; CDR3 protein: CAWSVLGGNEQFF
V gene: TRBV7-9; D gene: TRBD1; clone size: .; J gene: TRBJ1-6; CDR3 DNA: TGTGCCAGTCAGGGGGGGGCAGAGAATTCACCCCTCCACTTT; CDR3 protein: CASQGGAENSPLHF
V gene: TRBV5-1; D gene: TRBD1; clone size: once; J gene: TRBJ2-7; CDR3 DNA: TGCGCCAGCAGCTTTTCCGGGACAGGCTCCTACGAGCAGTACTTC; CDR3 protein: CASSFSGTGSYEQYF
V gene: TRBV2; D gene: .; clone size: .; J gene: TRBJ1-4; CDR3 DNA: TGTGCCAGCAGAGAACAGGGTCATGAAAAACTGTTTTTT; CDR3 protein: CASREQGHEKLFF
V gene: TRBV18; D gene: TRBD2; clone size: .; J gene: TRBJ2-1; CDR3 DNA: TGTGCCAGCTCACCGGGACTAGACAATGAGCAGTTCTTC; CDR3 protein: CASSPGLDNEQFF
V gene: TRBV11-2; D gene: .; clone size: .; J gene: TRBJ2-7; CDR3 DNA: TGTGCCAGCAGCCTCTCCCGGGCAGGGCAGGAAGGGCAGTACTTC; CDR3 protein: CASSLSRAGQEGQYF
V gene: TRBV6-5; D gene: TRBD1; clone size: few; J gene: TRBJ2-1; CDR3 DNA: TGTGCCAGCAGTTCTCGACAGGGGGCGTCCAATGAGCAGTTCTTC; CDR3 protein: CASSSRQGASNEQFF
V gene: TRBV4-1; D gene: .; clone size: .; J gene: TRBJ2-1; CDR3 DNA: TGCGCCAGCAGCCAAGGAGACTACGATGAGCAGTTCTTC; CDR3 protein: CASSQGDYDEQFF
V gene: TRBV5-1; D gene: .; clone size: .; J gene: TRBJ2-3; CDR3 DNA: TGCGCCAGCAGCTTGCTTCCGGGAACAGATACGCAGTATTTT; CDR3 protein: CASSLLPGTDTQYF
V gene: TRBV4-1; D gene: .; clone size: .; J gene: TRBJ1-2; CDR3 DNA: TGCGCCAGCAGCCAAGTATCCCGGACGGACGGGGGCTACACCTTC; CDR3 protein: CASSQVSRTDGGYTF
V gene: TRBV11-2; D gene: TRBD1; clone size: .; J gene: TRBJ2-7; CDR3 DNA: TGTGCCAGCAGCTCAGGGACAGGGCTCGAGCAGTACTTC; CDR3 protein: CASSSGTGLEQYF
V gene: TRBV6-4; D gene: .; clone size: .; J gene: TRBJ2-2; CDR3 DNA: TGTGCCAGCAGCGACGTGGGTAGAAGTTCCGGGGAGCTGTTTTTT; CDR3 protein: CASSDVGRSSGELFF
V gene: TRBV10-2; D gene: .; clone size: .; J gene: TRBJ1-1; CDR3 DNA: TGCGCCAGCAGGCAGTCTATGAACACTGAAGCTTTCTTT; CDR3 protein: CASRQSMNTEAFF
V gene: TRBV30; D gene: .; clone size: .; J gene: TRBJ2-1; CDR3 DNA: TGTGCCTGGACTCCGCTTTCAGGGGAGGATGAGCAGTTCTTC; CDR3 protein: CAWTPLSGEDEQFF
V gene: TRBV6-5; D gene: TRBD1; clone size: .; J gene: TRBJ1-2; CDR3 DNA: TGTGCCAGCAGTCTCAGGGGGCAGGCTGGCTACACCTTC; CDR3 protein: CASSLRGQAGYTF